This T cell receptor (beta chain) emerged from a study of metastatic and nonmetastatic thyroid tumors. On the study more broadly: Patients with malignant and benign thyroid disease provided blood and tumor or nodule tissue, whose repertoires were compared. Study findings and constraints: In both blood and tumor samples, TCR beta diversity was reported significantly higher for malignant than benign nodules.

TCRdb reprocessed the PCR reads via MiXCR. The sample holds 19,000 or so clones; more than 25% are singletons and the top ten take about 20%. None of the patients had undergone any treatment ahead of thyroid surgery. This clone was seen at least ten times. Its specificity is not known. Per the germline V gene, CDR1 is MNHEY and CDR2 is SVGEGT. The CDR3 is 15 residues long. J lost 3 bases, V lost 4 bases, and 5 bases had no gene match. Sequencing used blood. This sequence originates from a female donor with papillary thyroid cancer or a benign thyroid nodule (not recorded which). Some clones in this sample may be carry-over from other donors' samples. This rearrangement joins TRBV6-2 or TRBV6-3 to TRBJ1-1; TRBD1 matches 10 bases. The CDR3 protein is CASSSLTGGHTEAFF. CDR3 DNA sequence: TGTGCCAGCAGTTCCTTGACAGGGGGCCACACTGAAGCTTTCTTT.